This T cell receptor beta chain stems from a study of a mutant IDH1 vaccine in newly diagnosed glioma. About the study: Vaccines were begun 4-6 weeks after radiotherapy alone, or with temozolomide cycles.

Time point given: week 47, end of study. Every single dose of the vaccine, 300 ug of mutant IDH1 20-mer peptide, came with topical imiquimod. With respect to this clone: What it recognizes is unknown.

CDR3 length: 14 amino acids. Germline V CDR1 and CDR2: SGHTA, FQGNSA. V was trimmed by 4 bases and J by 8 bases, leaving 18 bases between them. Repertoires were generated with immunoSEQ multiplex PCR, while TCRdb's copy carries only in-frame clones and drops some. The data show some 50,000 clones, around 60% seen once. The chain joins TRBV7-2 to TRBJ2-7, with D perhaps TRBD1 (6 bases). The sequencing used peripheral blood mononuclear cells (PBMCs), collected from a glioma patient whose treatment included an IDH1 peptide vaccine. This receptor was obtained from a man in his forties with glioma. Some clones in this sample may be carry-over from other donors' samples. The CDR3, as DNA: TGTGCCAGCAGCTCCCCCCCGCAGGGGACGAAGCAGTACTTC. Protein sequence: CASSSPPQGTKQYF.